This T cell receptor beta chain was observed in a study of T cells in Graves' hyperthyroidism and ophthalmopathy. General study results and limits: Most thyroid clonotypes expanded above 0.001 appeared in blood too. Ophthalmopathy and stable hyperthyroidism were told apart by a 13 V-J model.

Any patient presenting with uncontrolled infection, other autoimmune disease, pregnancy or lactation was left out. Clinical symptoms, serum thyroxine, TRAb, thyroid ultrasound and orbital computed tomography informed diagnoses. A word on this clonotype: Antigen: not known. This CDR3 fails to terminate in the conserved phenylalanine or tryptophan, so it likely reflects a read error.

RNA transcripts were the template for amplifying TCR beta CDR3 regions. The HTBI primer set drove a first-round RT-PCR of the TCR CDR3. TCRdb re-called the multiplex PCR reads through MiXCR, storing one row per CDR3 protein. The data contain about 700,000 distinct CDR3 sequences, 40% to 55% of them singletons. The V gene's germline CDR1 is SGHDT and CDR2 YYEEEE. Deletions cut 0 bases from V and 9 bases from J, with 16 bases between. This CDR3 contains 15 residues. The TCR sequence derives from an adult man with Graves' disease, either hyperthyroidism or ophthalmopathy (not recorded which). Material: peripheral blood or thyroid tissue (not recorded which). This chain connects TRBV5-6 to TRBJ1-5; D not resolved. CDR3 region: CASSLGAASQWPQHS. CDR3 nucleotides: TGTGCCAGCAGCTTGGGGGCAGCGTCGCAATGGCCCCAGCATTCT.